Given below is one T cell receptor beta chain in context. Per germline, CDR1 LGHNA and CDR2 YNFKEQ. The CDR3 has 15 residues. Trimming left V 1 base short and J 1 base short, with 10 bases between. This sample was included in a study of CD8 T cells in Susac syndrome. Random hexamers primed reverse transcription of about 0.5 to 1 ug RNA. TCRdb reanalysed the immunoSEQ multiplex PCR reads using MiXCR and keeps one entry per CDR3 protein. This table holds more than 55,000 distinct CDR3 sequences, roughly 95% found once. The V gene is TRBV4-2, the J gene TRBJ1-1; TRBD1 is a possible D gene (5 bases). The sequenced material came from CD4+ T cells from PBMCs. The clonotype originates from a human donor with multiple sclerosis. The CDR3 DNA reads TGTGCCAGCAGCCAAGTTGGGACGAGGAACACTGAAGCTTTCTTT. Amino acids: CASSQVGTRNTEAFF.